This T cell receptor (beta chain) was recorded in a study of blood T cell repertoires in COVID-19. In germline, CDR1 is SGHRS, CDR2 YFSETQ. The CDR3 loop spans 15 amino acids. V lost 3 bases, J lost 1 base, and 12 bases lay in between. Only in-frame clones appear in the TCRdb table, and some are missing; sequencing was by immunoSEQ multiplex PCR. Altogether a few hundred thousand clones are present, roughly 84% being singletons, with the ten largest covering about 1%. This TCR came from a man aged 35-49 years with acute or convalescent COVID-19. The chain employs TRBV5-1 and TRBJ2-3, with D perhaps matching TRBD1 (6 bases). The sequencing sample was made of peripheral blood. The CDR3 spells CASSSWGLGTDTQYF. DNA for the CDR3: TGCGCCAGCAGCTCCTGGGGGCTGGGCACAGATACGCAGTATTTT.